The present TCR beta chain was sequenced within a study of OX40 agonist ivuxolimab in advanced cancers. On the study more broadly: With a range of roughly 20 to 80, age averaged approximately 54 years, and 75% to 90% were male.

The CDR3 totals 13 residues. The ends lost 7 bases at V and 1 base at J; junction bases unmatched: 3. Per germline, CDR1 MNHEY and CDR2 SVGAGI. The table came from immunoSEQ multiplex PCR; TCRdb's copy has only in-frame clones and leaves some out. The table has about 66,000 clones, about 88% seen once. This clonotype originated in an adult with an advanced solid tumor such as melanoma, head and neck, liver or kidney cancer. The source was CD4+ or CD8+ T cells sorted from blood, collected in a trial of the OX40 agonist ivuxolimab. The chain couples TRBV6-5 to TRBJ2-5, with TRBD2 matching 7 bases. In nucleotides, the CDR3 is TGTGCCAGCACTCGGGGGGTCCAAGAGACCCAGTACTTC. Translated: CASTRGVQETQYF.